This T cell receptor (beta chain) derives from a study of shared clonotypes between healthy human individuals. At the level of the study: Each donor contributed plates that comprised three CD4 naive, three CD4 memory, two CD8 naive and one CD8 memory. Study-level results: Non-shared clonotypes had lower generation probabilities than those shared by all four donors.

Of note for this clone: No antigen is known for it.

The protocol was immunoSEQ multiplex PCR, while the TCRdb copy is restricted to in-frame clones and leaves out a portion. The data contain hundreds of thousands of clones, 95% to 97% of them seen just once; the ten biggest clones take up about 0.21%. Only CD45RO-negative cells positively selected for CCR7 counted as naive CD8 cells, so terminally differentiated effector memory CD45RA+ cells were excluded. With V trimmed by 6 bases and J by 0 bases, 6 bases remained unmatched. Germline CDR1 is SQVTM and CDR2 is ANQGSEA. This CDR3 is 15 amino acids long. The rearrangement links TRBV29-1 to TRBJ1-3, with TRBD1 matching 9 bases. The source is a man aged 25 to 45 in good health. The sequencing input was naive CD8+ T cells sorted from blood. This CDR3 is CSVEDRGLSGNTIYF. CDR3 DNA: TGCAGCGTAGAGGACAGGGGCCTCTCTGGAAACACCATATATTTT.